The clone carrying this T cell receptor beta chain was recorded only once. The record originates from a study of graft-versus-host responses after intestinal transplantation. The CDR3 runs to 17 residues. Germline CDR1 and CDR2: SGHVS and FQNEAQ. Trimming took 2 bases from V and 7 from J, leaving 18 bases between them. Graft specimens yielded both intraepithelial and lamina propria lymphocytes. The assay was immunoSEQ multiplex PCR, and TCRdb's table has in-frame clones only and misses some. The repertoire holds 35,000 to 40,000 clones, with roughly 87% as singletons. Specimen: ileum tissue, collected about 28 weeks after intestinal transplant. This chain connects TRBV7-8 to TRBJ1-6; possibly TRBD1 for D (6 bases). The sequence derives from a human patient who received an intestinal transplant, so some T cells may come from the graft donor. CDR3 bases: TGTGCCAGCAGCTTACGGTTGGGGGGCCTTGGGAATTCACCCCTCCACTTT. Its translation is CASSLRLGGLGNSPLHF.